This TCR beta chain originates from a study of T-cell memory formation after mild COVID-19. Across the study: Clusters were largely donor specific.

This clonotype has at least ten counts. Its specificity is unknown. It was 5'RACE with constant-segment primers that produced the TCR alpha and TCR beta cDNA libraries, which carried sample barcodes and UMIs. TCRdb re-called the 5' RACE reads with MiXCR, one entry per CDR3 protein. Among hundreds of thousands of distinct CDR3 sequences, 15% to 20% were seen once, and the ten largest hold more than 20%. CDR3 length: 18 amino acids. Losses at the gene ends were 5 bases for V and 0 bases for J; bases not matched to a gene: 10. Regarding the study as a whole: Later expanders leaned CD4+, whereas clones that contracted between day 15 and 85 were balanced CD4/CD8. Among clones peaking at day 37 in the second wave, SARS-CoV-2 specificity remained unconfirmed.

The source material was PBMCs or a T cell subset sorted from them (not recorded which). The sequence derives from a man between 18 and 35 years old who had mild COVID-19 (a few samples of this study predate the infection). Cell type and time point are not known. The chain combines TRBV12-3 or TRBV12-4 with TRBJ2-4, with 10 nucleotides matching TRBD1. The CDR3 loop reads CASSPPRRTGGAKNIQYF. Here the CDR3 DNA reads TGTGCCAGCAGTCCTCCCCGTCGGACAGGGGGAGCCAAAAACATTCAGTACTTC.